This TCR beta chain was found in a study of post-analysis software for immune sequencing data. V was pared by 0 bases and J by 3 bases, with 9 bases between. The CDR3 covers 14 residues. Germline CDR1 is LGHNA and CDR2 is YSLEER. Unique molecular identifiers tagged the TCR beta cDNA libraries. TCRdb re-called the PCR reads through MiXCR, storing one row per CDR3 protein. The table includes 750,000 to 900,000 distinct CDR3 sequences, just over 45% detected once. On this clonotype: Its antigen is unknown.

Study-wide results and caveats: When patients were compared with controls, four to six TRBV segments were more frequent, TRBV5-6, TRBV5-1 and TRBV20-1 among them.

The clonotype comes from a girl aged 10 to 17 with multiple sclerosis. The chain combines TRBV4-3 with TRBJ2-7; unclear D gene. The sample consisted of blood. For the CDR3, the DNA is TGCGCCAGCAGCCAAGATATAGAGAGCTACGAGCAGTACTTC. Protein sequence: CASSQDIESYEQYF.